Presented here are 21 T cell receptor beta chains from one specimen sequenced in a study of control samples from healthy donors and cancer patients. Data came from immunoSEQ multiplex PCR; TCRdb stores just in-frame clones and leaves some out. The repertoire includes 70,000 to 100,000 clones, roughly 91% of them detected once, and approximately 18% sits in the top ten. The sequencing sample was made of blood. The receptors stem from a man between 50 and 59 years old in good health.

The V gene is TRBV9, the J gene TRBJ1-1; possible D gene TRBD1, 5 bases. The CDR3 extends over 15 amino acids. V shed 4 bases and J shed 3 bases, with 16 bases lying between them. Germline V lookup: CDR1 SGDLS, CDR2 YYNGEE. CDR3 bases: TGTGCCAGCAGCTTCGGTCCCTCGGGGGACACTGAAGCTTTCTTT. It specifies CASSFGPSGDTEAFF.

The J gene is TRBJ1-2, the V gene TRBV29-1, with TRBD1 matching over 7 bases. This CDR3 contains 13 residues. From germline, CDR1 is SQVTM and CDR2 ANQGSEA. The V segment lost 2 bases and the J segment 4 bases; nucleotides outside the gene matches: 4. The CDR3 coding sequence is TGCAGCGTTGAAAGGGGGCTCGGCTATGGCTACACCTTC. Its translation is CSVERGLGYGYTF. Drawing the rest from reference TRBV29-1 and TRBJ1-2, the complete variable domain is SAVISQKPSRDICQRGTSLTIQCQVDSQVTMMFWYRQQPGQSLTLIATANQGSEATYESGFVIDKFPISRPNLTFSTLTVSNMSPEDSSIYLCSVERGLGYGYTFGSGTRLTVV.

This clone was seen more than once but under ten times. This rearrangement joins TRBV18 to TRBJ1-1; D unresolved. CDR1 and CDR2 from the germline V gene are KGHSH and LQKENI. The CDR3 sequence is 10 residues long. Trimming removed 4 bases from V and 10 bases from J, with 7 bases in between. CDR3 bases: TGTGCCAGCTCACAGGATGTAGCTTTCTTT. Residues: CASSQDVAFF.

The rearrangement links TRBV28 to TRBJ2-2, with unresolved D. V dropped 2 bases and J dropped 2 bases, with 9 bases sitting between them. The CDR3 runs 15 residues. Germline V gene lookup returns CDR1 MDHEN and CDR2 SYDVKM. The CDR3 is CASSLGTVNTGELFF. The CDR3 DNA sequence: TGTGCCAGCAGTTTAGGAACAGTAAACACCGGGGAGCTGTTTTTT.

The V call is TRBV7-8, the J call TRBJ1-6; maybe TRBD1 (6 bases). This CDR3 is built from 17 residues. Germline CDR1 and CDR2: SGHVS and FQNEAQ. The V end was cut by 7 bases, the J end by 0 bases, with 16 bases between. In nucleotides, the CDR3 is TGTGCCAGCATCCGGGACATTTGGTTCTCCTATAATTCACCCCTCCACTTT. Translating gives CASIRDIWFSYNSPLHF.

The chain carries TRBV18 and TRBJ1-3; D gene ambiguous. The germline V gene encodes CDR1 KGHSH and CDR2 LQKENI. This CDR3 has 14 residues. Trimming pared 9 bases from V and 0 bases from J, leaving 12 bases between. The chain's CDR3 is CASAAGSSGNTIYF. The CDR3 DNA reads TGTGCCAGTGCGGCGGGCTCCTCTGGAAACACCATATATTTT.

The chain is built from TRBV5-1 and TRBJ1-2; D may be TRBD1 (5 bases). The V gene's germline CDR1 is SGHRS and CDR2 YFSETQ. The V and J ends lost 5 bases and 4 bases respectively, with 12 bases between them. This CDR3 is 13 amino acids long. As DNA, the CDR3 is TGCGCCAGCAGTTTAGACAGTGTCTATGGCTACACCTTC. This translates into CASSLDSVYGYTF.

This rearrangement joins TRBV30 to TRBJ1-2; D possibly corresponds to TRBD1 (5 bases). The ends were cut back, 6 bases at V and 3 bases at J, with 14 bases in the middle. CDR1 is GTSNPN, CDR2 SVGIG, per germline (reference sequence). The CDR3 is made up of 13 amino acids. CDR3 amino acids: CACRQGADYGYTF. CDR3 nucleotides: TGTGCCTGCCGTCAAGGGGCAGACTATGGCTACACCTTC. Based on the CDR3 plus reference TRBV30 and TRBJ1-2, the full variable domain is SQTIHQWPATLVQPVGSPLSLECTVEGTSNPNLYWYRQAAGRGLQLLFYSVGIGQISSEVPQNLSASRPQDRQFILSSKKLLLSDSGFYLCACRQGADYGYTFGSGTRLTVV.

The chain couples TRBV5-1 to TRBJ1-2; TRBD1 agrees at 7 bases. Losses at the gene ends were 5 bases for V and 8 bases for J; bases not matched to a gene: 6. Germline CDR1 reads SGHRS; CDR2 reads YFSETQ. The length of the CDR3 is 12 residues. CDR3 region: CASREGARGYTF. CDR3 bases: TGCGCCAGCAGGGAGGGGGCGCGCGGCTACACCTTC.

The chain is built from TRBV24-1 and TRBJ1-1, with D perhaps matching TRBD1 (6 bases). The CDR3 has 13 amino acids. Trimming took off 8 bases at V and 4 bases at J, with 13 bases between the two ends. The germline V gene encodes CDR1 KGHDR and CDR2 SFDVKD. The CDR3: CATTNLGATEAFF. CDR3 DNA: TGTGCCACCACTAACCTGGGGGCCACTGAAGCTTTCTTT.

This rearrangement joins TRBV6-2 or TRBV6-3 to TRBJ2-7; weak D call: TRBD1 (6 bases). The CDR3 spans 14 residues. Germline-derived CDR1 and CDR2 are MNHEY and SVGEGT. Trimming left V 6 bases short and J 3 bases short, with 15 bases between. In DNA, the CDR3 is TGTGCCAGCAGCCTGGACAGTGGATACTACGAGCAGTACTTC. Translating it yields CASSLDSGYYEQYF.

CDR3 region: CASGRTVVAEAFF. The CDR3 DNA sequence: TGCGCCAGCGGGCGGACGGTGGTCGCTGAAGCTTTCTTT. The chain links TRBV5-1 to TRBJ1-1; D gene ambiguous. V was cut by 7 bases and J by 6 bases, with 16 bases left in between. CDR3 length: 13 amino acids. Germline CDR1 and CDR2: SGHRS and YFSETQ.

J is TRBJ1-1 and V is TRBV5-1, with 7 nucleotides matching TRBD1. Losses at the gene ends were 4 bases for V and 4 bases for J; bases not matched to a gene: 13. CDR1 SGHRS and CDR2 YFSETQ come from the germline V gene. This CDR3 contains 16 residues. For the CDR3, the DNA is TGCGCCAGCAGCCTCGACAGGGTGGGGGCGGTCACTGAAGCTTTCTTT. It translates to CASSLDRVGAVTEAFF.

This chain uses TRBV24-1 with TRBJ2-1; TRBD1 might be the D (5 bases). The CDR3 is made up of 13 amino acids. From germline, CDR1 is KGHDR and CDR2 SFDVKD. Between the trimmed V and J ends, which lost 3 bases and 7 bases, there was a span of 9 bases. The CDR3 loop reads CATSDGAGNEQFF. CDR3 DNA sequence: TGTGCCACCAGTGATGGGGCAGGGAATGAGCAGTTCTTC.

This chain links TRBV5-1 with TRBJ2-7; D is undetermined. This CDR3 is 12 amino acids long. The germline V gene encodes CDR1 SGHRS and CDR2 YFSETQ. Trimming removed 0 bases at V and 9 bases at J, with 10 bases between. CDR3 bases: TGCGCCAGCAGCTTGGAACCTCCAAGGCAGTACTTC. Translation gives CASSLEPPRQYF.

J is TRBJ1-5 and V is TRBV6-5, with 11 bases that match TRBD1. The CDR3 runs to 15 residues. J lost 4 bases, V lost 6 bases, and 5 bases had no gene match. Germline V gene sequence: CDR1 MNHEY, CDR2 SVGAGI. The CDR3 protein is CASRGTGGKNQPQHF. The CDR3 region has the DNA TGTGCCAGCAGGGGGACAGGGGGTAAAAATCAGCCCCAGCATTTT.

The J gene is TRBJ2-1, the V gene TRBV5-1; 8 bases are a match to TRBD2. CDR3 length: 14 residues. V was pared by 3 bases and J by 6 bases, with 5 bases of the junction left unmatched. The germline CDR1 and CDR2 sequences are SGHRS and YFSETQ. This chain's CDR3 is CASSYGSGVNEQFF. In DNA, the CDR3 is TGCGCCAGCAGCTATGGTAGCGGGGTCAATGAGCAGTTCTTC.

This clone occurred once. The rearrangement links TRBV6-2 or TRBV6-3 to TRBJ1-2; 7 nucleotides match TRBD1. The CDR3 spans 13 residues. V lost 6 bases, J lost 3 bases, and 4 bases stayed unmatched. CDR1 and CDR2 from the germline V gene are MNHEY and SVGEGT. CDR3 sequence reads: CASRYTGDYGYTF. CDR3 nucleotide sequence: TGTGCCAGCAGATACACAGGGGACTATGGCTACACCTTC.

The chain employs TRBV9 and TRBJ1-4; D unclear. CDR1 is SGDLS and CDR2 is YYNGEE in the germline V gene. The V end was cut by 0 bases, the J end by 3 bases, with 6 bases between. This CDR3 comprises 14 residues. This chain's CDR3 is CASSVGYANEKLFF. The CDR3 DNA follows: TGTGCCAGCAGCGTAGGGTATGCTAATGAAAAACTGTTTTTT.

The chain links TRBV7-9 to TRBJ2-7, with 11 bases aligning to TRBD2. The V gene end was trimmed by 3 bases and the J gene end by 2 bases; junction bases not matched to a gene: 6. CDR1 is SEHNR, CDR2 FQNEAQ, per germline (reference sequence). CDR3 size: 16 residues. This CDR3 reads CASSFPTSGVTYEQYF. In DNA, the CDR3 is TGTGCCAGCAGCTTTCCGACTAGCGGGGTAACCTACGAGCAGTACTTC.

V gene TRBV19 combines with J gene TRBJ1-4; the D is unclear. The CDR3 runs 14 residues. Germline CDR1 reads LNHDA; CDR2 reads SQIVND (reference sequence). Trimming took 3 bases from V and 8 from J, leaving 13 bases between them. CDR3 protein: CASSIVGQSEKLFF. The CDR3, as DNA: TGTGCCAGTAGTATCGTCGGTCAGTCAGAAAAACTGTTTTTT.